This is a list of T cell receptor beta chains from one sample in a study of blood T cell repertoires in COVID-19. Profiled with immunoSEQ multiplex PCR; TCRdb holds only in-frame clones, not every one. The data show tens of thousands of clones, 91% seen once. Sequences were obtained from peripheral blood. Receptor source: a human donor with active COVID-19. The donor label of this sample is uncertain. Each CDR3 is given with its conserved first and last residue. Each record gives: CDR3 protein, CDR3 DNA, CDR3 length, J gene, V gene, clone size, D gene. A D gene is named only where the DNA matches it firmly. Rows give clone size only sometimes, using once, few, many, or a class for an expanded clone.

CASSAGEASFYNEQFF	TGTGCCAGCAGTGCCGGGGAGGCGAGCTTCTACAATGAGCAGTTCTTC	16	TRBJ2-1	TRBV28	-	-
CASSESRDWGIQHF	TGCGCCAGCAGTGAGTCCAGGGACTGGGGGATCCAGCATTTT	14	TRBJ1-5	TRBV10-2	-	-
CASSSPDRDQPQHF	TGTGCCAGCAGCTCACCCGACAGAGATCAGCCCCAGCATTTT	14	TRBJ1-5	TRBV9	once	-
CAWSRDRVTGELFF	TGTGCCTGGAGCCGGGACAGGGTCACCGGGGAGCTGTTTTTT	14	TRBJ2-2	TRBV30	once	TRBD1
CASSEGAAGVPYEQYF	TGTGCCAGCAGTGAAGGAGCAGCGGGAGTCCCCTACGAGCAGTACTTC	16	TRBJ2-7	TRBV6-1	once	TRBD2
CASSFTRRETQYF	TGTGCCAGCAGTTTTACTAGGAGGGAGACCCAGTACTTC	13	TRBJ2-5	TRBV12-3/TRBV12-4	once	-
CAREAGATGELFF	TGTGCACGGGAAGCGGGAGCCACCGGGGAGCTGTTTTTT	13	TRBJ2-2	TRBV7-9	-	TRBD2
CASSVGQWDEQYF	TGTGCCAGCAGCGTAGGACAGTGGGATGAGCAGTACTTC	13	TRBJ2-7	TRBV9	-	-
CASSPHAGLEQYF	TGTGCCAGCAGCCCCCACGCGGGTTTGGAGCAGTACTTC	13	TRBJ2-7	TRBV6-2/TRBV6-3	-	-
CASSPTSGSDTQYF	TGTGCCAGCAGTCCTACTAGCGGGTCAGATACGCAGTATTTT	14	TRBJ2-3	TRBV28	-	TRBD2
CASSSFPGELFF	TGTGCCAGCAGCTCTTTTCCCGGGGAGCTGTTTTTT	12	TRBJ2-2	TRBV13	-	-
CASSPGTGLGEAFF	TGTGCCAGCAGCCCCGGGACAGGGCTGGGTGAAGCTTTCTTT	14	TRBJ1-1	TRBV2	-	TRBD1
CASSSGLAGDTDTQYF	TGTGCCAGCAGTTCTGGACTAGCGGGCGACACAGATACGCAGTATTTT	16	TRBJ2-3	TRBV11-2	-	TRBD2
CATSDTGHDYNEQFF	TGTGCCACCAGTGATACGGGACATGATTACAATGAGCAGTTCTTC	15	TRBJ2-1	TRBV24-1	-	-
CASSFQGVNTGELFF	TGCGCCAGCAGCTTTCAGGGGGTGAACACCGGGGAGCTGTTTTTT	15	TRBJ2-2	TRBV5-1	once	TRBD1
CATSKQDYGYTF	TGTGCCACCAGTAAACAGGATTATGGCTACACCTTC	12	TRBJ1-2	TRBV15	-	-
CASSQDQWLEQYF	TGCGCCAGCAGCCAAGATCAGTGGTTAGAGCAGTACTTC	13	TRBJ2-7	TRBV4-3	-	-
CASSYGRGREQYF	TGTGCCAGCAGTTACGGCAGGGGGCGCGAGCAGTACTTC	13	TRBJ2-7	TRBV12-3/TRBV12-4	-	TRBD1
CAIRTSGNVGELFF	TGTGCCATCAGGACTAGCGGGAACGTCGGGGAGCTGTTTTTT	14	TRBJ2-2	TRBV10-3	-	TRBD2
CASSRTGGTGELFF	TGTGCCAGCAGTAGGACGGGAGGCACCGGGGAGCTGTTTTTT	14	TRBJ2-2	TRBV27	-	TRBD2
CASSTGTLNQPQHF	TGTGCCAGCTCAACCGGGACACTCAATCAGCCCCAGCATTTT	14	TRBJ1-5	TRBV18	-	-
CASSRVPNEKLFF	TGTGCCAGCAGCCGAGTACCGAATGAAAAACTGTTTTTT	13	TRBJ1-4	TRBV11-3	-	-
CASSLGLGYEQFF	TGTGCCAGCAGCTTAGGACTAGGGTATGAGCAGTTCTTC	13	TRBJ2-1	TRBV11-3	-	-
CASSLAGTSSNEQFF	TGTGCCAGCAGCTTAGCGGGGACTAGTTCTAATGAGCAGTTCTTC	15	TRBJ2-1	TRBV7-6	-	TRBD2
CASSYDRNNEQFF	TGTGCCAGCAGTTACGACAGGAACAATGAGCAGTTCTTC	13	TRBJ2-1	TRBV5-4	-	-
CATNSGTETYNEQFF	TGTGCCACCAACTCCGGGACAGAAACCTACAATGAGCAGTTCTTC	15	TRBJ2-1	TRBV28	-	TRBD1
CASSNTGGEKLFF	TGTGCCAGCAGCAATACAGGGGGGGAAAAACTGTTTTTT	13	TRBJ1-4	TRBV28	-	TRBD1
CASSIYGGGTDTQYF	TGTGCCAGTAGTATTTATGGCGGGGGGACAGATACGCAGTATTTT	15	TRBJ2-3	TRBV19	-	TRBD2
CASSFPGREHEQFF	TGTGCCAGCAGTTTCCCCGGGCGGGAGCATGAGCAGTTCTTC	14	TRBJ2-1	TRBV9	-	TRBD2
CASSQHGATNEKLFF	TGTGCCAGCAGCCAGCACGGAGCAACTAATGAAAAACTGTTTTTT	15	TRBJ1-4	TRBV3-1/TRBV3-2	-	-
CASSRGDSTSTNEKLFF	TGTGCCAGCAGTCGAGGGGACAGCACGTCAACTAATGAAAAACTGTTTTTT	17	TRBJ1-4	TRBV6-6	once	TRBD1
CASSQDGTSGIGRYF	TGTGCCAGCAGCCAAGACGGGACTAGCGGGATCGGGCGGTACTTC	15	TRBJ2-7	TRBV4-2	-	TRBD2
CASSPLSGANVLTF	TGTGCCAGCAGCCCACTCTCTGGGGCCAACGTCCTGACTTTC	14	TRBJ2-6	TRBV7-2	-	-
CASNSWQRIEQYF	TGTGCCAGCAACTCATGGCAGAGGATCGAGCAGTACTTC	13	TRBJ2-7	TRBV2	-	-
CSAQLNTEAFF	TGCAGTGCTCAGTTAAACACTGAAGCTTTCTTT	11	TRBJ1-1	TRBV20-1	-	-
CASSLDAGSSYNEQFF	TGTGCCAGCAGCTTAGACGCCGGGAGCTCCTACAATGAGCAGTTCTTC	16	TRBJ2-1	TRBV11-3	-	-
CASTGTGSLSGANVLTF	TGTGCCAGTACCGGGACAGGGTCCCTGTCTGGGGCCAACGTCCTGACTTTC	17	TRBJ2-6	TRBV19	-	TRBD1
CATSRGQSQSYEQYF	TGTGCCACCAGCAGAGGACAGAGCCAATCGTACGAGCAGTACTTC	15	TRBJ2-7	TRBV15	few	-
CASSEPGTTLEQFF	TGTGCCAGCAGTGAGCCCGGGACTACCTTGGAGCAGTTCTTC	14	TRBJ2-1	TRBV25-1	-	TRBD2
CASSFPGQPYGYTF	TGTGCCAGCAGCTTCCCGGGACAGCCCTATGGCTACACCTTC	14	TRBJ1-2	TRBV7-9	-	TRBD1
CASSEAQFLAQHF	TGCGCCAGCAGTGAGGCCCAATTTTTAGCCCAGCATTTT	13	TRBJ1-5	TRBV10-2	-	-
CASSPMGQVSSYEQYF	TGTGCCAGCAGCCCAATGGGACAGGTCAGCTCCTACGAGCAGTACTTC	16	TRBJ2-7	TRBV9	-	TRBD1
CASSLDLAGDTQYF	TGCGCCAGCAGCTTGGACCTAGCGGGAGATACGCAGTATTTT	14	TRBJ2-3	TRBV5-1	-	TRBD2
CASSWAGSYNEQFF	TGTGCCAGCAGTTGGGCAGGTTCCTACAATGAGCAGTTCTTC	14	TRBJ2-1	TRBV6-2/TRBV6-3	-	-
CASSQGGRKTNYGYTF	TGCGCCAGCAGCCAGGGGGGACGGAAGACTAACTATGGCTACACCTTC	16	TRBJ1-2	TRBV4-3	-	-
CAGAGYYGYTF	TGTGCAGGGGCCGGATACTATGGCTACACCTTC	11	TRBJ1-2	TRBV28	-	-
CASRSIAKNIQYF	TGTGCCAGCAGATCTATAGCCAAAAACATTCAGTACTTC	13	TRBJ2-4	TRBV11-3	-	-
CASSSVADEKLFF	TGTGCCAGCAGCTCGGTGGCGGATGAAAAACTGTTTTTT	13	TRBJ1-4	TRBV5-6	-	-
CASSLDNAGYGYTF	TGCGCCAGCAGCTTGGACAACGCGGGCTATGGCTACACCTTC	14	TRBJ1-2	TRBV5-1	-	-
CASRPGEGGYGYTF	TGTGCCAGCAGGCCAGGGGAAGGGGGCTATGGCTACACCTTC	14	TRBJ1-2	TRBV6-5	-	-
CATSRRQGGYEQYF	TGTGCCACCAGCAGACGACAGGGGGGGTACGAGCAGTACTTC	14	TRBJ2-7	TRBV15	-	TRBD1
CASSHRARAKNIQYF	TGTGCCAGCAGCCACAGGGCCAGAGCCAAAAACATTCAGTACTTC	15	TRBJ2-4	TRBV6-5	-	-
CASSPRDRGAYNEQFF	TGTGCCAGCAGCCCCCGGGACAGGGGGGCTTACAATGAGCAGTTCTTC	16	TRBJ2-1	TRBV3-1/TRBV3-2	-	TRBD1
CASSRTSGKNEQFF	TGTGCCAGCAGCCGGACTAGCGGGAAAAATGAGCAGTTCTTC	14	TRBJ2-1	TRBV7-6	-	TRBD2
CASSLGQGPTTSGANVLTF	TGCGCCAGCAGCTTAGGACAGGGCCCCACAACCTCTGGGGCCAACGTCCTGACTTTC	19	TRBJ2-6	TRBV5-1	once	TRBD1